These 29 T cell receptor beta chains were all obtained from the same sample, sequenced in a study of T-cell reconstitution after alpha-beta-depleted transplantation in children. Preparation of the TCRbeta library used unique molecular identifiers. TCRdb reprocessed the PCR reads via MiXCR and lists one record per CDR3 protein. Here the sample spans approximately 640,000 distinct CDR3 sequences, over 15% being singletons. Specimen: PBMCs from the stem cell graft donor, collected from the stem cell graft. The receptors derive from a human donor who donated a stem cell graft to a child with acute myeloid leukemia.

This clonotype was counted ten times or more. This chain connects TRBV6-5 to TRBJ2-3; 8 nucleotides match TRBD2. The CDR3 has 16 residues. V lost 2 bases and J lost 0; bases outside the gene matches: 4. Germline V gene data show CDR1 as MNHEY and CDR2 as SVGAGI. DNA for the CDR3: TGTGCCAGCAGTTACGGGGCGGGGGGAAGCACAGATACGCAGTATTTT. This gives the protein CASSYGAGGSTDTQYF.

The chain is built from TRBV10-3 and TRBJ2-2; possible D gene TRBD2, 6 bases. The CDR3 extends over 14 amino acids. V dropped 4 bases and J dropped 1 base, with 7 bases sitting between them. The germline V gene encodes CDR1 ENHRY and CDR2 SYGVKD. DNA for the CDR3: TGTGCCATCAGTGTCGGGGGGAACACCGGGGAGCTGTTTTTT. Residues: CAISVGGNTGELFF.

This clonotype was seen at least ten times. V gene TRBV12-3 or TRBV12-4 combines with J gene TRBJ2-7; 11 bases match TRBD1. Unmatched junction bases numbered 6, after V lost 5 bases and J lost 3 bases. The CDR3 loop spans 15 amino acids. The CDR3 loop is CASSQTGTGGYEQYF. DNA for the CDR3: TGTGCCAGCAGTCAAACCGGGACAGGGGGCTACGAGCAGTACTTC.

In this sample, this clonotype turned up many times. J is TRBJ2-3 and V is TRBV12-3 or TRBV12-4; D might be TRBD2 (6 bases). V was clipped by 3 bases and J by 2 bases, with 18 bases between them. This CDR3 is built from 17 residues. The chain's CDR3 is CASSFSWASVSTDTQYF. DNA of the CDR3: TGTGCCAGCAGTTTTAGTTGGGCTAGCGTTTCCACAGATACGCAGTATTTT.

V usage is TRBV7-2 and J usage is TRBJ2-5; D perhaps matches TRBD1 (5 bases). The CDR3 has 15 amino acids. V lost 5 bases to trimming and J lost 5 bases, with 18 bases between them. The V gene's germline CDR1 is SGHTA and CDR2 FQGNSA. Here the CDR3 reads CASSRISSSGETQYF. The DNA for the CDR3 is TGTGCCAGCAGCCGCATCAGTTCCTCAGGGGAGACCCAGTACTTC.

In its sample, this clonotype was seen a few times. This chain joins TRBV12-1 and TRBJ1-5. TRBV12-1 is a pseudogene segment. The CDR3 totals 18 residues. This CDR3 reads CASSSEGKSPRSNQPQHF. CDR3 in DNA: TGTGCCAGCAGCTCAGAGGGGAAGTCCCCACGTAGCAATCAGCCCCAGCATTTT.

CDR3 sequence: CSAGRQAQRGYTF. For the CDR3, the DNA is TGCAGTGCTGGAAGACAGGCACAGCGCGGCTACACCTTC. This sequence joins TRBV20-1 and TRBJ1-2, with D possibly matching TRBD1 (6 bases). In germline, CDR1 is DFQATT, CDR2 SNEGSKA (reference sequence). The CDR3 extends over 13 amino acids. V lost 5 bases, J lost 8 bases, and 18 bases lay in between.

Details on this clonotype: A clone one base away is much larger, so this may be a read error. The genes are TRBV20-1 and TRBJ2-5; perhaps TRBD1 as D (6 bases). CDR3 length equals 13 residues. The V gene's germline CDR1 is DFQATT and CDR2 SNEGSKA (reference sequence). The ends were cut back, 6 bases at V and 4 bases at J, with 15 bases in the middle. CDR3 in DNA: TGCAGTGCAACCTACAGGGCTAGAGAGACCCAGTACTTC. It codes for CSATYRARETQYF.

This clonotype was observed many times. This chain joins TRBV10-3 and TRBJ1-1; TRBD1 might be the D (5 bases). The CDR3 is 14 amino acids. V lost 0 bases to trimming and J lost 1 base, with 6 bases between them. Germline assignment: CDR1 ENHRY and CDR2 SYGVKD. This CDR3 is CAISESGENTEAFF. The DNA for the CDR3 is TGTGCCATCAGTGAGTCAGGGGAGAACACTGAAGCTTTCTTT.

This clonotype was seen ten or more times. The chain combines TRBV20-1 with TRBJ1-3, with D perhaps TRBD1 (6 bases). The CDR3 has 15 residues. Germline V CDR1 and CDR2: DFQATT, SNEGSKA (reference sequence). Between the trimmed V and J ends, which lost 3 bases and 0 bases, there was a span of 12 bases. CDR3 protein: CSARYGGNSGNTIYF. CDR3 DNA: TGCAGTGCTAGGTACGGGGGCAACTCTGGAAACACCATATATTTT.

The sample holds many counts of this clonotype. This chain joins TRBV6-9 and TRBJ2-3, with D possibly being TRBD1 or TRBD2 (5 bases each). This CDR3 comprises 16 residues. The germline CDR1 and CDR2 sequences are MNHGY and SVAAGI. The V end was cut by 6 bases, the J end by 2 bases, with 18 bases between. CDR3 loop: CASSHFLGDPTDTQYF. The DNA of the CDR3 is TGTGCCAGCAGCCACTTTCTCGGGGACCCCACAGATACGCAGTATTTT.

There are many counts of this clonotype. The CDR3 loop is CASTQYNEQFF. For the CDR3, the DNA is TGTGCCAGCACTCAGTACAATGAGCAGTTCTTC. The chain carries TRBV25-1 and TRBJ2-1; D gene unclear. V was shortened by 7 bases and J by 4 bases, with 5 bases between the two germline ends. Looked up from germline, CDR1 is MGHDK and CDR2 is SYGVNS. The CDR3 loop spans 11 amino acids. Full variable domain (outside the CDR3, taken from reference TRBV25-1 and TRBJ2-1): EADIYQTPRYLVIGTGKKITLECSQTMGHDKMYWYQQDPGMELHLIHYSYGVNSTEKGDLSSESTVSRIRTEHFPLTLESARPSHTSQYLCASTQYNEQFFGPGTRLTVL.

This clonotype was recorded many times. This chain uses TRBV6-1 with TRBJ2-5; 8 bases map to TRBD2. Per the germline V gene, CDR1 is MNHNS and CDR2 is SASEGT. The V gene end was trimmed by 8 bases and the J gene end by 5 bases; junction bases not matched to a gene: 10. There are 14 residues in the CDR3. The CDR3: CASRPGLGSETQYF. CDR3 DNA: TGTGCCAGCCGACCGGGACTAGGATCCGAGACCCAGTACTTC.

The chain employs TRBV20-1 and TRBJ2-7; D may be TRBD1 (5 bases). This CDR3 comprises 14 residues. Trimming took 5 bases from V and 6 from J, leaving 20 bases between them. CDR1 DFQATT and CDR2 SNEGSKA come from the germline V gene (reference sequence). The CDR3 DNA sequence: TGCAGTGCTTCCCCTTCGGGCAGGGATGCCGAGCAGTACTTC. Amino acids: CSASPSGRDAEQYF.

This clonotype was seen many times. V is TRBV20-1 and J is TRBJ2-2, with 9 bases that match TRBD2. The CDR3 loop spans 13 amino acids. Germline CDR1 and CDR2: DFQATT and SNEGSKA (reference sequence). V was pared by 6 bases and J by 6 bases, with 5 bases of the junction left unmatched. In DNA form, the CDR3 reads TGCAGTGCAGGGACTAGCAGGGCCGGGGAGCTGTTTTTT. Translation: CSAGTSRAGELFF.

This clonotype was picked up many times. V gene TRBV7-6 combines with J gene TRBJ2-3, with 10 bases fitting TRBD1. Germline CDR1 is SGHVS and CDR2 is FNYEAQ. The ends lost 5 bases at V and 7 bases at J; junction bases unmatched: 6. There are 14 residues in the CDR3. The chain's CDR3 is CASSPGQGVNTQYF. The CDR3 region has the DNA TGTGCCAGCAGCCCTGGACAGGGGGTGAATACGCAGTATTTT.

This clonotype was seen many times. This chain connects TRBV5-1 to TRBJ2-3, with D tentatively TRBD2 (5 bases). CDR3 size: 11 residues. From germline, CDR1 is SGHRS and CDR2 YFSETQ. Trimming left V 6 bases short and J 6 bases short, with 8 bases between. The CDR3 nucleotides are TGCGCCAGCACCCGAGGGGATACGCAGTATTTT. Translating gives CASTRGDTQYF.

This clonotype was counted ten times or more. The V and J genes are TRBV6-6 and TRBJ2-3; the D call may be TRBD1 or TRBD2 (5 bases each). Germline V lookup: CDR1 MNHNY, CDR2 SVGAGI (reference sequence). The CDR3 length is 13 residues. Trimming took 6 bases from V and 6 from J, leaving 13 bases between them. The CDR3 loop is CASSWGNRDTQYF. The CDR3 coding sequence is TGTGCCAGCAGCTGGGGGAATCGGGATACGCAGTATTTT.

The genes are TRBV5-1 and TRBJ2-3; D is ambiguous. The V end was cut by 0 bases, the J end by 0 bases, with 8 bases between. CDR1 SGHRS and CDR2 YFSETQ come from the germline V gene. CDR3 size: 15 residues. In DNA, the CDR3 is TGCGCCAGCAGCTTGGTTCAACAGAGCACAGATACGCAGTATTTT. This gives the protein CASSLVQQSTDTQYF.

The genes are TRBV12-3 or TRBV12-4 and TRBJ1-5; 7 bases fit TRBD1. The CDR3 contains 14 residues. V dropped 5 bases and J dropped 5; count of bases not matched to a gene: 6. CDR3 DNA: TGTGCCAGCAGTCCCGGACAGGACTATCAGCCCCAGCATTTT. It encodes CASSPGQDYQPQHF.

In the case of this clonotype: The germline gene is not matched at one end of the junction; a read error may be the cause. The chain has TRBV7-6 and TRBJ1-1; D not resolved. From germline, CDR1 is SGHVS and CDR2 FNYEAQ. This CDR3 is built from 13 residues. The CDR3 coding sequence is TGTGCCGGCAGTGTCGGACCGACCACTGAAGCTTTCTTT. Its protein is CAGSVGPTTEAFF.

The genes are TRBV5-3 and TRBJ2-7; no clear D. TRBV5-3 belongs to the ORF category, with a function that is uncertain. V gave up 4 bases and J gave up 4 bases, with 18 bases separating them. The CDR3 extends over 15 amino acids. The CDR3 region is CARSLWNTALYEQYV. CDR3 DNA: TGTGCCAGAAGCCTGTGGAATACAGCTTTATACGAGCAGTACGTC.

This clonotype appeared many times. The chain links TRBV29-1 to TRBJ2-1, with 13 bases fitting TRBD2. Germline CDR1 and CDR2: SQVTM and ANQGSEA. V shed 5 bases and J 3 bases; nucleotides not matched to a gene: 16. CDR3 length: 19 amino acids. The chain's CDR3 is CSVTGRGLAGELFYNEQFF. As DNA, the CDR3 is TGCAGCGTTACCGGGAGAGGACTAGCGGGGGAGCTTTTCTACAATGAGCAGTTCTTC.

The sample holds many counts of this clonotype. The J gene is TRBJ1-1, the V gene TRBV15, with D perhaps matching TRBD1 (6 bases). CDR1 is LNHNV and CDR2 is YYDKDF in the germline V gene (reference sequence). The CDR3 is 17 amino acids. Trimming shortened V by 3 bases and J by 5 bases, and 22 bases separated the two germline ends. CDR3 amino acids: CATSRQWLRGARTEAFF. The CDR3 nucleotides are TGTGCCACCAGCAGGCAGTGGTTAAGGGGGGCGCGGACTGAAGCTTTCTTT. The full variable domain, its missing parts supplied by reference TRBV15 and TRBJ1-1, is DAMVIQNPRYQVTQFGKPVTLSCSQTLNHNVMYWYQQKSSQAPKLLFHYYDKDFNNEADTPDNFQSRRPNTSFCFLDIRSPGLGDTAMYLCATSRQWLRGARTEAFFGQGTRLTVV.

Points on this clonotype: This may come from a read error, since a much larger clone is one base off. The chain uses TRBV20-1 and TRBJ2-3, with a weak D call TRBD1 (6 bases). The J call may be faulty, since TRBJ1-5 better matches the DNA end. CDR3 size: 14 residues. Germline loops: CDR1 DFQATT, CDR2 SNEGSKA (reference sequence). CDR3 amino acids: CSVGGGGPADTQHF. The DNA for the CDR3 is TGCAGCGTGGGGGGGGGCGGGCCGGCAGATACGCAGCATTTT.

This clonotype was detected ten times or more. The chain recombines TRBV5-1 with TRBJ2-1; the D is unclear. The germline V and J ends were trimmed by 3 bases and 2 bases, with 9 bases remaining between them. The CDR3 is made up of 14 amino acids. CDR1 is SGHRS and CDR2 is YFSETQ in the germline V gene. In nucleotides, the CDR3 is TGCGCCAGCAGCTGGGCTGAAACCTACAATGAGCAGTTCTTC. This codes for CASSWAETYNEQFF. Drawing the rest from reference TRBV5-1 and TRBJ2-1, the complete variable domain is KAGVTQTPRYLIKTRGQQVTLSCSPISGHRSVSWYQQTPGQGLQFLFEYFSETQRNKGNFPGRFSGRQFSNSRSEMNVSTLELGDSALYLCASSWAETYNEQFFGPGTRLTVL.

Worth noting for this clonotype: This could be a read error, since a much larger clone is one nucleotide away. This CDR3 is missing its conserved last phenylalanine or tryptophan, likely due to a read error. The gene calls are TRBV20-1 and TRBJ2-5, with 11 bases identical to TRBD2. V lost 1 base, J lost 2 bases, and 6 bases stayed unmatched. The CDR3 covers 16 residues. Per germline, CDR1 DFQATT and CDR2 SNEGSKA (reference sequence). This CDR3 is CSARGPASGGQETQYS. The CDR3 DNA is TGCAGTGCTAGAGGACCCGCTAGCGGGGGGCAAGAGACCCAGTACTCC.

This clonotype was recorded at least ten times. J is TRBJ1-1 and V is TRBV20-1; D possibly corresponds to TRBD1 (5 bases). CDR3 length: 14 amino acids. CDR1 is DFQATT, CDR2 SNEGSKA, per germline (reference sequence). V dropped 5 bases and J dropped 6 bases, with 19 bases sitting between them. Here the CDR3 reads CSAPSERGWAEAFF. The CDR3 coding sequence is TGCAGTGCTCCCTCTGAGAGGGGATGGGCTGAAGCTTTCTTT.

The rearrangement joins TRBV7-2 to TRBJ1-3, with a weak D call TRBD1 (5 bases). V was pared by 4 bases and J by 6 bases, with 16 bases between. The CDR3 has 15 residues. Germline lookup yields CDR1 SGHTA and CDR2 FQGNSA. The CDR3 region is CASSSAGTGLNTIYF. The CDR3 region has the DNA TGTGCCAGCAGCTCCGCCGGGACGGGGTTAAACACCATATATTTT.